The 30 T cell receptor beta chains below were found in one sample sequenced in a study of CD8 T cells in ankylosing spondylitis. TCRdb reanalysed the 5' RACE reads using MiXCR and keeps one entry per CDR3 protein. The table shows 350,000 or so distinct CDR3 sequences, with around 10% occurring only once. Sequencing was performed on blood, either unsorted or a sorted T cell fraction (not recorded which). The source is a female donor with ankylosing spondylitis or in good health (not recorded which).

The CDR3 coding sequence is TGCAGTGCCACGAGCCCGGACAGTATCCAAGAGACCCAGTACTTC. As protein: CSATSPDSIQETQYF. J is TRBJ2-5 and V is TRBV20-1, with D perhaps matching TRBD1 (6 bases). The CDR3 covers 15 residues. Germline V gene data show CDR1 as DFQATT and CDR2 as SNEGSKA (reference sequence). Trimming took off 6 bases at V and 1 base at J, with 18 bases between the two ends.

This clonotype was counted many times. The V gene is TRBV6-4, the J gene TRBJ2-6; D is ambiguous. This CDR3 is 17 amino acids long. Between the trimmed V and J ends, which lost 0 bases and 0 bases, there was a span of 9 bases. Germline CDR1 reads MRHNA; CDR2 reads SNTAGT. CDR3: CASSDSSTASGANVLTF. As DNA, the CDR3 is TGTGCCAGCAGTGACTCGAGTACGGCCTCTGGGGCCAACGTCCTGACTTTC.

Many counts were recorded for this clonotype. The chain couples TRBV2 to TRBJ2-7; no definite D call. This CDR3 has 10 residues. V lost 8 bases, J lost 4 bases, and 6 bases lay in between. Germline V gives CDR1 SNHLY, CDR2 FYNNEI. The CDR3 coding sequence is TGTGCCAGCTCTGTTTACGAGCAGTACTTC. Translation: CASSVYEQYF.

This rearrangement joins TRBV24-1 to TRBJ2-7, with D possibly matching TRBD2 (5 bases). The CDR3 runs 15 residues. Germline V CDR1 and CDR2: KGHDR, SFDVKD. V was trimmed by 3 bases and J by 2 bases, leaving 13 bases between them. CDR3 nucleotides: TGTGCCACCAGTGATAATCAAGCGGACCCCTACGAGCAGTACTTC. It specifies CATSDNQADPYEQYF.

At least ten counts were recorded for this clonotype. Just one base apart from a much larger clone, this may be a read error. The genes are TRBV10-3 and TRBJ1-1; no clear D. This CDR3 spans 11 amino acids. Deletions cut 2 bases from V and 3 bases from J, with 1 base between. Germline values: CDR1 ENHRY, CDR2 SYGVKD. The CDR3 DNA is TGTGCCATCAGTGAGGACACTGAAGCTTTCTTT. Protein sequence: CAISEDTEAFF.

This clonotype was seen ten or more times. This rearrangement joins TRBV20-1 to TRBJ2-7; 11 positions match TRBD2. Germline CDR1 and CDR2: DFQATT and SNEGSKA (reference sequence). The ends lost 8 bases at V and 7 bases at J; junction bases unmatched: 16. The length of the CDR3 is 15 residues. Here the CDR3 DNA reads TGCAGTACCACCTCTAGCGGGGGGCCGTCTAGGGAGCAGTACTTC. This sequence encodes CSTTSSGGPSREQYF.

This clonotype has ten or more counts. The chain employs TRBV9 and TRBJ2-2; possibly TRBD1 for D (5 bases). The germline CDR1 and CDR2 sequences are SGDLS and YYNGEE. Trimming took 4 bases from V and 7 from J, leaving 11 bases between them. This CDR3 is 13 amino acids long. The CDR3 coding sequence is TGTGCCAGCAGCCAAGGGGAAGGCGGGGAGCTGTTTTTT. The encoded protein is CASSQGEGGELFF.

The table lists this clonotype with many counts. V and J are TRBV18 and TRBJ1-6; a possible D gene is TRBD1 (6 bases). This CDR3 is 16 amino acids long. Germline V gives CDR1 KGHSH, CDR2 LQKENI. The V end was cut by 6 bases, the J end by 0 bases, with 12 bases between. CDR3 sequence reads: CASSADRLSYNSPLHF. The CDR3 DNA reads TGTGCCAGCTCGGCAGACAGGCTCTCCTATAATTCACCCCTCCACTTT.

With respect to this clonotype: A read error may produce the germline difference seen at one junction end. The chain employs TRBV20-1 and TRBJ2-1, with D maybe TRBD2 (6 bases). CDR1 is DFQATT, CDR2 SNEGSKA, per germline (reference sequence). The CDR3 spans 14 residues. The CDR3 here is CIARGLRGSNEQFF. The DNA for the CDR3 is TGCATTGCTAGAGGTCTCCGGGGGTCCAATGAGCAGTTCTTC.

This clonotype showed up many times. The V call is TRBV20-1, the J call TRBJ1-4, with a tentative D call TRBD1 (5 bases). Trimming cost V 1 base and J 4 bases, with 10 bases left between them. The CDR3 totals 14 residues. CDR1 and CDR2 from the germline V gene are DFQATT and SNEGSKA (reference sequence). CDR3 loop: CSARAGDLNEKLFF. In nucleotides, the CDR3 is TGCAGTGCTAGAGCGGGGGACCTTAATGAAAAACTGTTTTTT.

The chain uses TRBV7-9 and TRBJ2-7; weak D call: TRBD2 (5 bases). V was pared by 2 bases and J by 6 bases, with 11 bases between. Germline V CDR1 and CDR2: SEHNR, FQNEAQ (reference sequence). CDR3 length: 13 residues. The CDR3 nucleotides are TGTGCCAGCAGCTTAAGATCGGGGATCGAGCAGTACTTC. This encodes CASSLRSGIEQYF.

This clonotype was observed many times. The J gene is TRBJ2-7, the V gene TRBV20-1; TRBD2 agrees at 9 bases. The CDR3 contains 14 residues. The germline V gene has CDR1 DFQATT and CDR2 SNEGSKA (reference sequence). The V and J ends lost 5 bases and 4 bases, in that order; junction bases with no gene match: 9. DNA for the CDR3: TGCAGTGCTGACGCGTCTAGCGGGGTTTACGAGCAGTACTTC. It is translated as CSADASSGVYEQYF.

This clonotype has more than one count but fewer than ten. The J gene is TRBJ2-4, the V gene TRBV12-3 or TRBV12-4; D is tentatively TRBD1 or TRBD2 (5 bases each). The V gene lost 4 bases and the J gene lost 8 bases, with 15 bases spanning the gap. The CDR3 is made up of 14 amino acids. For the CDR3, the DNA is TGTGCCAGCAGTTACTGGGCAGGGACGGACATTCAGTACTTC. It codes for CASSYWAGTDIQYF.

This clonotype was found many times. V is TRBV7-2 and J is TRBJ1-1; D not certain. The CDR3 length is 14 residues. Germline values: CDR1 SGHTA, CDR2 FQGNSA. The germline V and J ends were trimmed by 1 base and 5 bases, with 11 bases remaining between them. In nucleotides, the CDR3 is TGTGCCAGCAGCTTAGGTGGCAGATTAACTGAAGCTTTCTTT. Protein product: CASSLGGRLTEAFF.

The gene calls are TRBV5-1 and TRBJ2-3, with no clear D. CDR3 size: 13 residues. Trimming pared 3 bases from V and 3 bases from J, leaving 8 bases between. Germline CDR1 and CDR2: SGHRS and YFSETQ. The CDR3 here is CASSSDLTDTQYF. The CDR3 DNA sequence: TGCGCCAGCAGCTCAGATTTGACAGATACGCAGTATTTT.

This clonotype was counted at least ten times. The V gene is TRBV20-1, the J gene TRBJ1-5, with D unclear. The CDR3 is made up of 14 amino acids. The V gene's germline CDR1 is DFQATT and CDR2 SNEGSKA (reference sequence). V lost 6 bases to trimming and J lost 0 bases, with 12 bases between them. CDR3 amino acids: CSAQHFYSNQPQHF. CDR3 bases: TGCAGTGCCCAACATTTTTATAGCAATCAGCCCCAGCATTTT.

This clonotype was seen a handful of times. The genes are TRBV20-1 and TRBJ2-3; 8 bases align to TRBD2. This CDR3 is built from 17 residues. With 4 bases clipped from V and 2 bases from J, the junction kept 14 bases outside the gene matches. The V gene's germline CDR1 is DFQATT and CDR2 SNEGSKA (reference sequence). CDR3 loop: CSAKGLSGRGDTDTQYF. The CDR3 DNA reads TGCAGTGCTAAGGGGCTCTCGGGGCGGGGGGACACAGATACGCAGTATTTT.

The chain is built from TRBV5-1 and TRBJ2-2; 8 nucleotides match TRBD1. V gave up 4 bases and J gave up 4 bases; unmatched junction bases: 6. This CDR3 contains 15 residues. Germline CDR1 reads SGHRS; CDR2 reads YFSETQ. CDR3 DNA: TGCGCCAGCAGCCTAGGGACAGGTAGCACCGGGGAGCTGTTTTTT. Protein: CASSLGTGSTGELFF.

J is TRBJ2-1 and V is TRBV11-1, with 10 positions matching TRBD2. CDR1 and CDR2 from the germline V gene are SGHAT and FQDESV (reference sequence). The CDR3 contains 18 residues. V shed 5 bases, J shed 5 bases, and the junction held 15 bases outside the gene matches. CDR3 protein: CASSPPGRAGGNNNEQFF. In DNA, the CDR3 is TGTGCCAGCAGCCCACCCGGTCGAGCGGGAGGGAATAACAATGAGCAGTTCTTC.

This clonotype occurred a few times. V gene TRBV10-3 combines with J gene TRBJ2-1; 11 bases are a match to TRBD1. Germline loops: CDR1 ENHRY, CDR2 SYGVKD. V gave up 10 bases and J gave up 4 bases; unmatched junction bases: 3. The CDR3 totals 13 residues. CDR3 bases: TGTGCCACCGGACAGGGGGCGTACAATGAGCAGTTCTTC. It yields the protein CATGQGAYNEQFF.

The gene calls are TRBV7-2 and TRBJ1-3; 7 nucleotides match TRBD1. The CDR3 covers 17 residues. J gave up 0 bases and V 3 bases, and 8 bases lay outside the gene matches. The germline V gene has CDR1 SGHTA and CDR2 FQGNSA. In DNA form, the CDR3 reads TGTGCCAGCAGCTTCCGGGACAGCGAACTCTCTGGAAACACCATATATTTT. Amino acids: CASSFRDSELSGNTIYF.

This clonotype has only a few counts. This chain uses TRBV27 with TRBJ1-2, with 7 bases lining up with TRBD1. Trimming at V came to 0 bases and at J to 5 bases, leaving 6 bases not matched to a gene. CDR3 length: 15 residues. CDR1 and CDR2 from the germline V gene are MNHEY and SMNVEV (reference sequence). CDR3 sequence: CASSLSITGEYGYTF. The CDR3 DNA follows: TGTGCCAGCAGTTTATCGATTACAGGGGAGTATGGCTACACCTTC.

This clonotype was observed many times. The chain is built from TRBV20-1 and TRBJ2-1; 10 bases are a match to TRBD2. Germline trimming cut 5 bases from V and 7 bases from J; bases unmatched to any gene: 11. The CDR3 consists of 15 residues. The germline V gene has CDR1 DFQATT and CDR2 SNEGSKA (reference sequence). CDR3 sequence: CSAVAGGNVPNEQFF. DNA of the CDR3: TGCAGTGCTGTAGCGGGGGGCAACGTCCCTAATGAGCAGTTCTTC.

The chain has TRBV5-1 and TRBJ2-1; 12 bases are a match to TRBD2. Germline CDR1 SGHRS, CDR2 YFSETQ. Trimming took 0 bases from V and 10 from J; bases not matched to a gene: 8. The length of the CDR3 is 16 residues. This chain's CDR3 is CASSLEASGGAHEQFF. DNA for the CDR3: TGCGCCAGCAGCTTGGAAGCTAGCGGGGGGGCCCACGAGCAGTTCTTC.

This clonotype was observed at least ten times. The CDR3 DNA reads TGCAGCGTTGTTAGAGCGTACAATGAGCAGTTCTTC. Residues: CSVVRAYNEQFF. The genes are TRBV29-1 and TRBJ2-1; D is ambiguous. Germline V lookup: CDR1 SQVTM, CDR2 ANQGSEA. The CDR3 has 12 amino acids. The V gene lost 4 bases and the J gene lost 4 bases, with 8 bases spanning the gap.

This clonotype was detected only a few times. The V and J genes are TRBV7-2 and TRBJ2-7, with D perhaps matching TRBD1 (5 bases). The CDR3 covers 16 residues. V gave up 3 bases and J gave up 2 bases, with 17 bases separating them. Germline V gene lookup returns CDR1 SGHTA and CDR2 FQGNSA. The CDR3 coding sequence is TGTGCCAGCAGCTTTTCCGCGACGGACATAACCTACGAGCAGTACTTC. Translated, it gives CASSFSATDITYEQYF.

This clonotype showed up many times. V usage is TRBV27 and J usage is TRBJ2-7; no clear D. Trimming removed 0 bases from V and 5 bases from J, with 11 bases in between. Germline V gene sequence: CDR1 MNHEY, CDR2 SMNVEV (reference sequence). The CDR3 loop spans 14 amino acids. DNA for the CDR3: TGTGCCAGCAGTTTATCGGAAGGGTATAACGAGCAGTACTTC. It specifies CASSLSEGYNEQYF.

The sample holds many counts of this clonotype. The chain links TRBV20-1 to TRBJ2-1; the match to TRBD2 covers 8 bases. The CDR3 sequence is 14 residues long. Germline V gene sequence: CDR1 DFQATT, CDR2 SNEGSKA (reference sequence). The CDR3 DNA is TGCACGGCGGGATCGGGGGGGGCCGGCAATGAGCAGTTCTTC. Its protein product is CTAGSGGAGNEQFF.

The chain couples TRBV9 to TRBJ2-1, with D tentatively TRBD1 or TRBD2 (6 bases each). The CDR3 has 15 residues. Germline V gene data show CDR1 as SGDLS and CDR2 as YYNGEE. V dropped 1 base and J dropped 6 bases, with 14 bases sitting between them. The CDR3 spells CASSVSSGAVNEQFF. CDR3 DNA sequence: TGTGCCAGCAGCGTATCCTCGGGGGCTGTCAATGAGCAGTTCTTC.

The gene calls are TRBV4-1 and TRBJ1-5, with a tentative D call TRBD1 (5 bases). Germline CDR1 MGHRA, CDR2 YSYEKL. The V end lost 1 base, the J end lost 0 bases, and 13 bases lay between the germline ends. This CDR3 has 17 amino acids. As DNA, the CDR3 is TGCGCCAGCAGCCAAGTCCCTGGGGGGGGTAGCAATCAGCCCCAGCATTTT. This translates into CASSQVPGGGSNQPQHF.